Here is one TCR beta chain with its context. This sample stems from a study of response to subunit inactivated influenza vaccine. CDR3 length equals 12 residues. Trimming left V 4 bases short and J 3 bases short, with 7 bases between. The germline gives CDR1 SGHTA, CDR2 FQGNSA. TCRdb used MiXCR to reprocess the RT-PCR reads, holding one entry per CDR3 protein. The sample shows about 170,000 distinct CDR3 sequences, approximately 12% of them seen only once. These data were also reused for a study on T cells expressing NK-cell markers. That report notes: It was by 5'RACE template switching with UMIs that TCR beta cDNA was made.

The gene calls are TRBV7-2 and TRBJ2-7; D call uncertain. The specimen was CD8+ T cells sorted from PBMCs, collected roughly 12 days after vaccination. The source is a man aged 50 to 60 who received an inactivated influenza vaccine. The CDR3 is CASSWEGYEQYF. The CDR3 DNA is TGTGCCAGCAGCTGGGAAGGCTACGAGCAGTACTTC.